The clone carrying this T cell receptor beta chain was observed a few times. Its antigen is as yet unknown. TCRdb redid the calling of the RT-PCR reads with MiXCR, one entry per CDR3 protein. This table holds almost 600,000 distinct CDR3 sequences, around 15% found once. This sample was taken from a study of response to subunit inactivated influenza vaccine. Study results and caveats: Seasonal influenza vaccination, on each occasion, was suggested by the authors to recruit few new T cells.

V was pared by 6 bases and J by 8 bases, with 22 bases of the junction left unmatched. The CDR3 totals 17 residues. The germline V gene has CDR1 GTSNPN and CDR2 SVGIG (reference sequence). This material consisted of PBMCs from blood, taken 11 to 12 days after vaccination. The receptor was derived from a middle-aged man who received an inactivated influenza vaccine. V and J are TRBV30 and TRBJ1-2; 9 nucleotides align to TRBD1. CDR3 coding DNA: TGTGCCTGCCCTAAGGAGACAGGGGGTCGGTTTTTGAAAGGCTACACCTTC. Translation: CACPKETGGRFLKGYTF.